This TCR beta chain was retrieved from a study of Graves' ophthalmopathy and Graves' hyperthyroidism. Other autoimmune diseases, uncontrolled infections, pregnancy and lactation each led to patient exclusion. The CDR3 has 14 amino acids. In germline, CDR1 is SEHNR, CDR2 FQNEAQ (reference sequence). Notes on this clonotype: A junction boundary mismatches the germline segment, possibly from a read error.

Researchers took RNA transcripts and amplified TCR beta CDR3 regions from them. Investigators did first-round RT-PCR with HTBI primers, then second-round multiplex PCR. One entry per CDR3 protein, called by TCRdb with MiXCR from the multiplex PCR reads. The sample includes over a million distinct CDR3 sequences, 36% of them seen just once. The chain is built from TRBV7-9 and TRBJ2-6, with a tentative D call TRBD1 (6 bases). The receptor was isolated from an adult man with Graves' hyperthyroidism. Sample: peripheral blood or thyroid tissue (not recorded which). The CDR3 protein is CASSLEGVPNTEAF. For the CDR3, the DNA is TGTGCCAGCAGCTTAGAGGGGGTTCCGAACACTGAAGCTTTC.